A single sample gave rise to the 18 T cell receptor beta chains below, sequenced in a study of CD8+CD57+ T cells in acquired aplastic anemia. Profiling that covered TCR beta VDJ and CDR3 relied on genomic DNA as its template. MiXCR, applied by TCRdb to the reads, yields one record per CDR3 protein. This table has 270,000 or so distinct CDR3 sequences, less than 85% appearing once. Before being chosen for sequencing, patients had shown CD8+CD57+ cell expansion by flow cytometry. What was sequenced was sorted CD4+, CD8+, or CD8+CD57+ T cells (not recorded which) from PBMCs. These receptor sequences come from a human donor with aplastic anemia.

The V and J genes are TRBV11-1 and TRBJ1-2; tentatively, D is TRBD1 (5 bases). The CDR3 runs 13 residues. The germline CDR1 and CDR2 sequences are SGHAT and FQDESV (reference sequence). Between the trimmed V and J ends, which lost 2 bases and 8 bases, there was a span of 12 bases. As DNA, the CDR3 is TGTGCCAGCAGCTTAACCTCAGGGAGAGGCTACACCTTC. Translated: CASSLTSGRGYTF.

Worth noting for this clonotype: At one end the junction does not follow the germline gene, possibly because of a read error. DNA for the CDR3: TGTGCCAGCAGCTTTCAAAGAAGCGATCGGAGCGATGAGTTT. It is translated as CASSFQRSDRSDEF. This chain connects TRBV7-9 to TRBJ1-5, with D uncertain. The CDR3 runs to 14 residues. Germline V gene lookup returns CDR1 SEHNR and CDR2 FQNEAQ (reference sequence).

The V call is TRBV7-8, the J call TRBJ2-7; tentatively, D is TRBD1 (5 bases). Between the trimmed V and J ends, which lost 6 bases and 12 bases, there was a span of 24 bases. There are 14 residues in the CDR3. From germline, CDR1 is SGHVS and CDR2 FQNEAQ. CDR3 nucleotides: TGTGCCAGCAGTTTCGGGCAGGGAAAGGAAAAACTGTACTTC. Protein: CASSFGQGKEKLYF.

This chain links TRBV2 with TRBJ2-5; 12 bases fit TRBD1. The CDR3 totals 13 residues. Germline V gene lookup returns CDR1 SNHLY and CDR2 FYNNEI. Trimming at V came to 8 bases and at J to 5 bases, leaving 3 bases not matched to a gene. In DNA, the CDR3 is TGTGCCAGCCGGGACAGGGGGCGGGAGACCCAGTACTTC. It translates to CASRDRGRETQYF.

Regarding this clonotype: The junction does not match germline at one end; this may be a read error. The chain has TRBV24-1 and TRBJ1-6; weak D call: TRBD1 (5 bases). Gene TRBJ1-1 matches the end of the DNA better, so the J call may be wrong. The germline CDR1 and CDR2 sequences are KGHDR and SFDVKD. This CDR3 spans 13 amino acids. The CDR3: CASSDGGIDEAFF. The CDR3 DNA reads as TGTGCCAGCAGTGATGGGGGGATAGATGAGGCTTTCTTT.

Only a few counts were recorded for this clonotype. The genes are TRBV2 and TRBJ2-3; 7 positions match TRBD1. Germline trimming cut 8 bases from V and 6 bases from J; bases unmatched to any gene: 11. Germline lookup yields CDR1 SNHLY and CDR2 FYNNEI. CDR3 length: 14 amino acids. CDR3 DNA sequence: TGTGCCAGCGGGGTAGGGGGCGGTCCCGATACGCAGTATTTT. Translated, it gives CASGVGGGPDTQYF. The complete variable domain, with remaining parts taken from reference TRBV2 and TRBJ2-3, reads EPEVTQTPSHQVTQMGQEVILRCVPISNHLYFYWYRQILGQKVEFLVSFYNNEISEKSEIFDDQFSVERPDGSNFTLKIRSTKLEDSAMYFCASGVGGGPDTQYFGPGTRLTVL.

Regarding this clonotype: One end of the junction varies from germline; a read error may be responsible. V is TRBV7-9 and J is TRBJ2-3; TRBD2 matches at 8 bases. The CDR3 is 14 amino acids. Germline assignment: CDR1 SEHNR and CDR2 FQNEAQ (reference sequence). The CDR3 here is CASSLEGSGGTDEF. CDR3 nucleotides: TGTGCCAGCAGCTTAGAAGGAAGCGGGGGTACCGATGAGTTT.

On this clonotype itself: The junction shows a germline mismatch at one end, possibly a read error. The J gene is TRBJ1-1, the V gene TRBV7-2, with D hard to call. CDR1 is SGHTA, CDR2 FQGNSA, per germline. CDR3 length equals 15 residues. Here the CDR3 reads CANSLDRGPDTQDFF. As DNA, the CDR3 is TGTGCCAACAGCTTAGATCGAGGTCCCGATACTCAAGATTTCTTT.

The chain recombines TRBV7-2 with TRBJ2-5, with 13 bases that match TRBD2. Judging by the DNA end, TRBJ2-7 fits better; the J call may be wrong. This CDR3 contains 14 residues. CDR1 SGHTA and CDR2 FQGNSA come from the germline V gene. CDR3: CASSGTSGVYEQYF. For the CDR3, the DNA is TGTGCCAGCTCCGGGACTAGCGGGGTCTACGAGCAGTACTTC.

This chain uses TRBV7-2 with TRBJ2-3, with D unresolved. V was trimmed by 0 bases and J by 0 bases, leaving 13 bases between them. Germline lookup yields CDR1 SGHTA and CDR2 FQGNSA. This CDR3 comprises 17 residues. CDR3 sequence: CASSLAASRSSTDTQYF. The CDR3 coding sequence is TGTGCCAGCAGCTTAGCGGCGAGCCGGAGCAGCACAGATACGCAGTATTTT.

The chain carries TRBV4-3 and TRBJ2-3; 10 bases align to TRBD2. This CDR3 has 14 amino acids. Germline V gives CDR1 LGHNA, CDR2 YSLEER. The CDR3 sequence is CALSLAGGPDTQYF. CDR3 coding DNA: TGCGCTTTGAGCTTAGCGGGAGGTCCCGATACGCAGTATTTT.

The CDR3, as DNA: TGTGCCACCAGCAGGGAGGCTCGACAGGGAGGCGAGCAGTACTTC. It encodes CATSREARQGGEQYF. The V and J genes are TRBV15 and TRBJ2-7; D may be TRBD1 (7 bases). There are 15 residues in the CDR3. CDR1 LNHNV and CDR2 YYDKDF come from the germline V gene (reference sequence). V dropped 3 bases and J dropped 6 bases, with 18 bases sitting between them.

Here the CDR3 reads CASSSLAGGLNEQFF. CDR3 bases: TGTGCCAGCAGCTCATTAGCGGGGGGGCTCAATGAGCAGTTCTTC. The gene calls are TRBV13 and TRBJ2-1, with TRBD2 matching over 11 bases. The CDR3 has 15 amino acids. CDR1 PRHDT and CDR2 FYEKMQ come from the germline V gene (reference sequence). With 4 bases clipped from V and 6 bases from J, the junction kept 5 bases outside the gene matches.

This chain links TRBV7-8 with TRBJ1-5; D not resolved. V shed 0 bases and J shed 16 bases, with 22 bases lying between them. CDR3 length: 15 amino acids. Germline CDR1 reads SGHVS; CDR2 reads FQNEAQ. CDR3 in DNA: TGTGCCAGCAGCTTAGCGGGCGGTCGAGATACGCAGCATCATTTT. Its protein product is CASSLAGGRDTQHHF. The whole variable domain, filled in from reference TRBV7-8 and TRBJ1-5, reads GAGVSQSPRYKVAKRGQDVALRCDPISGHVSLFWYQQALGQGPEFLTYFQNEAQLDKSGLPSDRFFAERPEGSVSTLKIQRTQQEDSAVYLCASSLAGGRDTQHHFGDGTRLSIL.

Worth noting for this clonotype: The junction does not match germline at one end; this may be a read error. The rearrangement joins TRBV5-5 to TRBJ2-3; no firm D call. From germline, CDR1 is SGHKS and CDR2 YYEKEE (reference sequence). The CDR3 loop spans 14 amino acids. CDR3 in DNA: TGCGCCAGCAGCTACCCCGGACGTCCCGATACGCAGTATTTT. Translated: CASSYPGRPDTQYF.

This clonotype is a singleton in its sample. The chain employs TRBV2 and TRBJ2-3; D could derive from TRBD1 or TRBD2 (5 bases each). V dropped 6 bases and J dropped 15 bases, with 25 bases sitting between them. There are 14 residues in the CDR3. CDR1 SNHLY and CDR2 FYNNEI come from the germline V gene. CDR3 region: CASSDGGADTKYYF. In DNA form, the CDR3 reads TGTGCCAGCAGCGATGGGGGAGCTGATACTAAGTATTATTTT. The complete variable domain, with remaining parts taken from reference TRBV2 and TRBJ2-3, reads EPEVTQTPSHQVTQMGQEVILRCVPISNHLYFYWYRQILGQKVEFLVSFYNNEISEKSEIFDDQFSVERPDGSNFTLKIRSTKLEDSAMYFCASSDGGADTKYYFGPGTRLTVL.

The count of this clonotype is one. The rearrangement links TRBV7-8 to TRBJ2-3; D might be TRBD1 (5 bases). The germline V gene has CDR1 SGHVS and CDR2 FQNEAQ. This CDR3 region has 15 residues. Trimming removed 2 bases at V and 2 bases at J, with 11 bases between. CDR3 residues: CASSLSWGFTDTQYF. For the CDR3, the DNA is TGTGCCAGCAGCTTATCGTGGGGCTTCACAGATACGCAGTATTTT.

The chain links TRBV9 to TRBJ1-1; a weak D match, TRBD1 (5 bases). V lost 4 bases to trimming and J lost 12 bases, with 25 bases between them. Germline V CDR1 and CDR2: SGDLS, YYNGEE. The CDR3 consists of 15 residues. The CDR3 loop reads CASSLGLPGTNAPFF. DNA for the CDR3: TGTGCCAGCAGCTTAGGTCTGCCAGGGACCAATGCACCTTTCTTT.